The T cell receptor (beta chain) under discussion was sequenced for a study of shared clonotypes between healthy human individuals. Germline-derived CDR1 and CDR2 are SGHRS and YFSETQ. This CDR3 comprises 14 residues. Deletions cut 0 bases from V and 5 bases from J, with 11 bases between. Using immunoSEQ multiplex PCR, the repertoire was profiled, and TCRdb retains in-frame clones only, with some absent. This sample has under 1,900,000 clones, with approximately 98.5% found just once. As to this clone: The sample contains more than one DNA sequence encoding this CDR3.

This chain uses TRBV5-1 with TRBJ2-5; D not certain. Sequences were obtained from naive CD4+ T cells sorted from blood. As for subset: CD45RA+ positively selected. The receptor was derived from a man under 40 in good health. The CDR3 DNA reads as TGCGCCAGCAGCTTGGATCGGGTCCGGGAGACCCAGTACTTC. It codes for CASSLDRVRETQYF.